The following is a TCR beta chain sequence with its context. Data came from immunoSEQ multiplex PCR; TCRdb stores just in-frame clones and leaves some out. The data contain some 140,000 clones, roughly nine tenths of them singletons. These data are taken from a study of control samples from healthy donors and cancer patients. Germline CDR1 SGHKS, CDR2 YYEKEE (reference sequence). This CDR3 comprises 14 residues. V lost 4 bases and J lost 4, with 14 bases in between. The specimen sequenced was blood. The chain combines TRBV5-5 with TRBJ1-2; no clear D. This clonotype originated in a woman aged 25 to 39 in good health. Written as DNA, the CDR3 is TGTGCCAGCAGCCCCACACCCCTCAGCTATGGCTACACCTTC. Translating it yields CASSPTPLSYGYTF.